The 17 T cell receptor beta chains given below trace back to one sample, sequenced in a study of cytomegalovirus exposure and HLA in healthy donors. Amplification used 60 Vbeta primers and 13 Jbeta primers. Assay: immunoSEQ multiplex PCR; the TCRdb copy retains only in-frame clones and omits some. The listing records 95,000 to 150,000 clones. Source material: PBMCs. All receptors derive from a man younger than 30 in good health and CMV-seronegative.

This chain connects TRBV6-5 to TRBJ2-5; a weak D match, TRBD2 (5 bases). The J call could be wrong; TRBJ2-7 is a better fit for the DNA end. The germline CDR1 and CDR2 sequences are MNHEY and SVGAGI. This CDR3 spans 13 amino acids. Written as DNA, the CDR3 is TGTGCCAGCAGTTATCGTGGACTCAACGAGCAGTACTTC. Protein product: CASSYRGLNEQYF.

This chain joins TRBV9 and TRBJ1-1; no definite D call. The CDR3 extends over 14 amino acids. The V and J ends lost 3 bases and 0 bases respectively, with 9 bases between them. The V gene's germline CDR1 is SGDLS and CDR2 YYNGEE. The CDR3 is CASSGEGMNTEAFF. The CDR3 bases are TGTGCCAGCAGCGGAGAGGGAATGAACACTGAAGCTTTCTTT.

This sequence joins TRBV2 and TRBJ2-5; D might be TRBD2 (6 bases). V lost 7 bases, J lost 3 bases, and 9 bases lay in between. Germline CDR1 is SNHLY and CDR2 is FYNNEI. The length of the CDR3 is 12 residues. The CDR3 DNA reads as TGTGCCAGCAACCGGGGGAAAGAGACCCAGTACTTC. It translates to CASNRGKETQYF.

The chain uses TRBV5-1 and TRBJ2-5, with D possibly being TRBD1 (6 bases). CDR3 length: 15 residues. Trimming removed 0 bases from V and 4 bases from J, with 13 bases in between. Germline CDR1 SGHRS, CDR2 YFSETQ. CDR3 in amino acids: CASSLGGQGRETQYF. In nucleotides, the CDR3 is TGCGCCAGCAGCTTGGGGGGGCAGGGGAGAGAGACCCAGTACTTC.

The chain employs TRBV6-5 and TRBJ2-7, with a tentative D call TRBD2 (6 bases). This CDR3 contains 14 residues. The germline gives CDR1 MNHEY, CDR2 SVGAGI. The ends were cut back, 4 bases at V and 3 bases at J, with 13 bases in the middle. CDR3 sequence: CASSFHKDYYEQYF. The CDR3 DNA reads TGTGCCAGCAGTTTCCATAAGGACTACTACGAGCAGTACTTC.

The CDR3 reads CSVGPTNYEQYF. Here the CDR3 DNA reads TGCAGCGTTGGACCCACCAACTACGAGCAGTACTTC. The gene calls are TRBV29-1 and TRBJ2-5; D call uncertain. The J call is in doubt because the DNA end fits TRBJ2-7 better. This CDR3 contains 12 residues. CDR1 and CDR2 (germline): SQVTM, ANQGSEA.

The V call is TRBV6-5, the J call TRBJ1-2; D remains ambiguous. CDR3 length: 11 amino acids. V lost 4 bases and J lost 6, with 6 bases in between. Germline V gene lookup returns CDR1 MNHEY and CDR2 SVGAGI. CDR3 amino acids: CASSSGNGYTF. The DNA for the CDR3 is TGTGCCAGCAGTTCGGGAAATGGCTACACCTTC.

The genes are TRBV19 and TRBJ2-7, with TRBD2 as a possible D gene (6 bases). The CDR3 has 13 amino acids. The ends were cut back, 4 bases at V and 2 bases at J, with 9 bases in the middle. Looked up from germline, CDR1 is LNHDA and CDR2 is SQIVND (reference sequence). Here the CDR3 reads CASSTLAAYEQYF. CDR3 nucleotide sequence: TGTGCCAGTAGTACTTTAGCGGCCTACGAGCAGTACTTC.

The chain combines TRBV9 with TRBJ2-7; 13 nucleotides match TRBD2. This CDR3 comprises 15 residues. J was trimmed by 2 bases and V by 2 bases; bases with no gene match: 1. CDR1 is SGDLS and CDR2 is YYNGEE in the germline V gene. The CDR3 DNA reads TGTGCCAGCAGCGTCGGACTAGCGGGAGCCTACGAGCAGTACTTC. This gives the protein CASSVGLAGAYEQYF.

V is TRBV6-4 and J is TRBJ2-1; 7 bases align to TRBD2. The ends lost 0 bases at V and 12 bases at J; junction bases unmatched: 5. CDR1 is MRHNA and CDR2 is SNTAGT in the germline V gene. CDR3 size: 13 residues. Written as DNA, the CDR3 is TGTGCCAGCAGTGACTCAGTCGGGACTACGCAGTTCTTC. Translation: CASSDSVGTTQFF.

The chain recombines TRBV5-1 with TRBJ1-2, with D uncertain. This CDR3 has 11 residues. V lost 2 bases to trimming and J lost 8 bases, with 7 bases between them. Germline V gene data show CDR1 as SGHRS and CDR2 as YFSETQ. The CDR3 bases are TGCGCCAGCAGCTTTGGGCCGGGCTACACCTTC. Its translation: CASSFGPGYTF.

Here the CDR3 reads CAISGASSGGYQETQYF. In nucleotides, the CDR3 is TGTGCCATCAGTGGGGCTTCTAGCGGAGGGTACCAAGAGACCCAGTACTTC. This chain links TRBV10-3 with TRBJ2-5, with 7 bases lining up with TRBD2. This CDR3 region has 17 residues. The germline V gene encodes CDR1 ENHRY and CDR2 SYGVKD. V was pared by 4 bases and J by 0 bases, with 11 bases of the junction left unmatched.

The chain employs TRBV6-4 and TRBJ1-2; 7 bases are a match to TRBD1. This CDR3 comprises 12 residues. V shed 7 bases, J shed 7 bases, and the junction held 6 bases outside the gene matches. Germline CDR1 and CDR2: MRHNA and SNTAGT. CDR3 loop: CASIGQDGGYTF. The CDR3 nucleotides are TGTGCCAGCATCGGACAGGATGGTGGCTACACCTTC.

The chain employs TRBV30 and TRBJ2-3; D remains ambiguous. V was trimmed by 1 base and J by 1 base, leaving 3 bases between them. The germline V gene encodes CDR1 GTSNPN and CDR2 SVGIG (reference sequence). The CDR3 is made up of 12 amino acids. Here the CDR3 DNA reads TGTGCCTGGAGTGGGCGCACAGATACGCAGTATTTT. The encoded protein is CAWSGRTDTQYF.

The CDR3 spells CASSLDRGPYEQYF. The CDR3 DNA sequence: TGTGCCAGCAGTTTGGACAGGGGGCCATACGAGCAGTACTTC. J is TRBJ2-7 and V is TRBV6-5; 11 bases are a match to TRBD1. The V and J ends lost 4 bases and 4 bases, in that order; junction bases with no gene match: 3. This CDR3 has 14 residues. CDR1 MNHEY and CDR2 SVGAGI come from the germline V gene.

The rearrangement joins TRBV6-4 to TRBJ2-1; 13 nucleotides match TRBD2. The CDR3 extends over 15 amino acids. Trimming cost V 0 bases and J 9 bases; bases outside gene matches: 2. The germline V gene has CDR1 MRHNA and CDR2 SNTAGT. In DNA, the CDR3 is TGTGCCAGCAGTGACTCGACTAGCGGGGGGTCTGAGCAGTTCTTC. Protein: CASSDSTSGGSEQFF.

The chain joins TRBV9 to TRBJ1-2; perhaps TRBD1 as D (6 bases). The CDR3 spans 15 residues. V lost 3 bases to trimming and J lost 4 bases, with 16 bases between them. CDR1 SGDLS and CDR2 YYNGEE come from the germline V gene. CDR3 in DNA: TGTGCCAGCAGCGCCGACTTGACAGGAATCTATGGCTACACCTTC. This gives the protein CASSADLTGIYGYTF. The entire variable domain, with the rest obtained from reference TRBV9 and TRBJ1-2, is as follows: DSGVTQTPKHLITATGQRVTLRCSPRSGDLSVYWYQQSLDQGLQFLIQYYNGEERAKGNILERFSAQQFPDLHSELNLSSLELGDSALYFCASSADLTGIYGYTFGSGTRLTVV.